These 6 T cell receptor beta chains originate from one sample sequenced in a study of patients and donors after allogeneic stem cell transplantation. MiXCR, applied by TCRdb to the RT-PCR reads, yields one record per CDR3 protein. The table has approximately 430,000 distinct CDR3 sequences, 16% seen once. The sequenced material came from blood, either unsorted or a sorted T cell fraction (not recorded which). The origin of the receptors is a human donor who was either an allogeneic HSCT recipient or a stem cell or donor lymphocyte infusion donor (not recorded which). It is not recorded whose cells these are; they may come from a transplant donor.

This clonotype showed up many times. The chain uses TRBV12-3 or TRBV12-4 and TRBJ1-5; 7 bases are a match to TRBD1. V shed 8 bases, J shed 1 base, and the junction held 8 bases outside the gene matches. There are 15 residues in the CDR3. The DNA for the CDR3 is TGTGCCAGCCGTCAGGGGGTAGGGAGCAATCAGCCCCAGCATTTT. This codes for CASRQGVGSNQPQHF.

In its sample, this clonotype was seen a few times. The gene calls are TRBV10-3 and TRBJ1-4; TRBD1 matches 8 bases. Germline-derived CDR1 and CDR2 are ENHRY and SYGVKD. The CDR3 spans 15 residues. With 3 bases clipped from V and 6 bases from J, the junction kept 6 bases outside the gene matches. Here the CDR3 DNA reads TGTGCCATCAGTGATAGCACAGGGGGTTATGAAAAACTGTTTTTT. It is translated as CAISDSTGGYEKLFF.

This clonotype has a count of ten or more. This chain connects TRBV12-3 or TRBV12-4 to TRBJ2-1, with TRBD2 identical over 14 bases. This CDR3 has 18 residues. V lost 7 bases and J lost 1; bases outside the gene matches: 9. The CDR3 is CASTGHWTSGRSYNEQFF. The CDR3 DNA sequence: TGTGCCAGCACCGGACACTGGACTAGCGGGAGGTCCTACAATGAGCAGTTCTTC.

V is TRBV5-1 and J is TRBJ1-1; a weak D match, TRBD1 (5 bases). The CDR3 consists of 12 residues. Trimming pared 3 bases from V and 9 bases from J, leaving 12 bases between. Germline V gene data show CDR1 as SGHRS and CDR2 as YFSETQ. Here the CDR3 reads CASSSRGLKAFF. The CDR3 DNA follows: TGCGCCAGCAGCTCCCGGGGCCTAAAAGCTTTCTTT. The full variable domain, its missing parts supplied by reference TRBV5-1 and TRBJ1-1, is KAGVTQTPRYLIKTRGQQVTLSCSPISGHRSVSWYQQTPGQGLQFLFEYFSETQRNKGNFPGRFSGRQFSNSRSEMNVSTLELGDSALYLCASSSRGLKAFFGQGTRLTVV.

This clonotype has just a few counts. The rearrangement links TRBV2 to TRBJ2-1; no clear D gene. CDR1 is SNHLY and CDR2 is FYNNEI in the germline V gene. V shed 6 bases and J shed 0 bases, with 21 bases lying between them. This CDR3 spans 18 amino acids. CDR3: CASRTRSGAQSSYNEQFF. Here the CDR3 DNA reads TGTGCCAGCAGGACGCGATCCGGCGCTCAAAGCTCCTACAATGAGCAGTTCTTC.

The V and J genes are TRBV28 and TRBJ2-7; 10 positions agree with TRBD2. Trimming took 2 bases from V and 8 from J; bases not matched to a gene: 6. Germline V gene sequence: CDR1 MDHEN, CDR2 SYDVKM. The CDR3 covers 14 residues. The CDR3: CASSLALAGAQQYF. The CDR3 region has the DNA TGTGCCAGCAGTTTAGCGCTAGCGGGAGCCCAGCAGTACTTC.